This T cell receptor (beta chain) was retrieved from a study of cytomegalovirus exposure and HLA in healthy donors. The overall study: Membership in the Caucasian-associated ancestry cluster was found for about four fifths of approximately 380 genotyped donors.

The CDR3 contains 15 residues. Germline-derived CDR1 and CDR2 are SGHTA and FQGNSA. J was trimmed by 3 bases and V by 2 bases; bases with no gene match: 6. PCR was performed using 60 Vbeta and 13 Jbeta primers. The table came from immunoSEQ multiplex PCR; TCRdb's copy has only in-frame clones and leaves some out. The sample holds some 200,000 clones, over 75% seen once. The V and J genes are TRBV7-2 and TRBJ2-7, with 8 bases matching TRBD2. This TCR was recovered from a man in his fifties or sixties in good health and CMV-seronegative. The source material was PBMCs. This CDR3 reads CASSLTSGGNYEQYF. CDR3 DNA sequence: TGTGCCAGCAGCTTAACCTCGGGGGGGAACTACGAGCAGTACTTC.